This T cell receptor (beta chain) was profiled in a study of metastatic and nonmetastatic thyroid tumors. In the study overall: Malignant thyroid and benign thyroid patients provided blood and tumor or nodule tissue whose repertoires were compared.

This clone occurred a few times. The antigen is undetermined. An end of the junction differs from the germline gene, which may be a read error. Through MiXCR, TCRdb re-clonotyped the PCR reads. The sample consists of some 37,000 clones, around 20% of them appearing once. Study conclusions and caveats: It was reportedly found that TCR beta diversity was significantly higher in malignant thyroid tumors than in benign nodules, a difference seen in both blood and tumor samples.

Before thyroid surgery, none of the patients had received any treatment. Germline CDR1 is SNHLY and CDR2 is FYNNEI. The CDR3 consists of 15 residues. This receptor was obtained from a female donor with papillary thyroid cancer or a benign thyroid nodule (not recorded which). Some clones in this sample may be carry-over from other donors' samples. The material sequenced was blood. This sequence joins TRBV2 and TRBJ2-7; 8 nucleotides match TRBD2. CDR3 sequence (DNA): TGTGCCAGAAGTGATGCCAGCGGGAGTTACTACGAGCAGTACTTC. Encoded protein: CARSDASGSYYEQYF.